This T cell receptor (beta chain) appears in the sequencing data of a study of spatial heterogeneity in lung cancer. Across the study: Detected beta-chain sequences consistently exceeded alpha-chain sequences. Broader study findings: Tumoral mutation counts were tracked by counts of expanded intratumoral alpha and beta TCRs.

TCRdb independently ran MiXCR on the 5' RACE reads; one entry per CDR3 protein. The profile shows about 18,000 distinct CDR3 sequences, about 9.6% of them singletons. CDR1 and CDR2 (germline): MDHEN, SYDVKM. This CDR3 comprises 13 residues. Trimming cost V 3 bases and J 8 bases, with 11 bases left between them. Time point indicated: sample taken at primary tumor resection. Only a few counts were recorded for this clonotype. What it binds is unknown. This beta chain is an unintended read in a library built for alpha chains; its size means little. This chain joins TRBV28 and TRBJ2-1; unclear D gene. This receptor was taken from a female donor with early-stage non-small cell lung cancer. Sequencing was performed on lung tumor tissue, taken at surgery. The chain's CDR3 is CASSFQAVDEQFF. The CDR3 nucleotides read TGTGCCAGCAGTTTTCAGGCTGTGGATGAGCAGTTCTTC.